The 17 T cell receptor beta chains below were found in one sample sequenced in a study of cytomegalovirus exposure and HLA in healthy donors. 60 Vbeta and 13 Jbeta primers were used in PCR. Data came from immunoSEQ multiplex PCR; TCRdb stores just in-frame clones and leaves some out. The sample yields roughly 140,000 clones, roughly 80% seen once. Specimen: PBMCs. The receptors shown here come from a middle-aged man in good health and CMV-seronegative.

The CDR3 spells CASSTGGSYGYTF. CDR3 coding DNA: TGTGCCAGCAGTACAGGGGGTTCCTATGGCTACACCTTC. The chain has TRBV28 and TRBJ1-2, with 8 bases fitting TRBD1. V was pared by 5 bases and J by 4 bases, with 3 bases of the junction left unmatched. Germline V gives CDR1 MDHEN, CDR2 SYDVKM. This CDR3 contains 13 residues.

The chain carries TRBV7-3 and TRBJ2-3, with 7 bases aligning to TRBD2. In germline, CDR1 is SGHTA, CDR2 FQGTGA. The CDR3 is 16 amino acids. V lost 5 bases to trimming and J lost 1 base; unmatched junction nucleotides: 9. CDR3 DNA sequence: TGTGCCAGCAGCCCCGGCGGTCTAGCGGGCACAGATACGCAGTATTTT. This translates into CASSPGGLAGTDTQYF.

This chain connects TRBV7-6 to TRBJ1-2; D remains ambiguous. This CDR3 contains 13 residues. Germline CDR1 SGHVS, CDR2 FNYEAQ. Trimming pared 1 base from V and 5 bases from J, leaving 8 bases between. The CDR3 here is CASSLDRAYGYTF. CDR3 bases: TGTGCCAGCAGCTTAGACAGAGCTTATGGCTACACCTTC.

The gene calls are TRBV11-2 and TRBJ2-1; a possible D gene is TRBD2 (7 bases). In germline, CDR1 is SGHAT, CDR2 FQNNGV. The CDR3 covers 16 residues. Trimming took 8 bases from V and 3 from J, leaving 20 bases between them. The CDR3 sequence: CASCPPRGANYNEQFF. For the CDR3, the DNA is TGTGCCAGCTGCCCACCCCGGGGGGCCAACTACAATGAGCAGTTCTTC. Full variable domain (missing parts from reference TRBV11-2 and TRBJ2-1): EAGVAQSPRYKIIEKRQSVAFWCNPISGHATLYWYQQILGQGPKLLIQFQNNGVVDDSQLPKDRFSAERLKGVDSTLKIQPAKLEDSAVYLCASCPPRGANYNEQFFGPGTRLTVL.

The chain has TRBV6-1 and TRBJ1-4; 7 bases align to TRBD1. Germline CDR1 and CDR2: MNHNS and SASEGT. The CDR3 is made up of 14 amino acids. Germline trimming cut 7 bases from V and 8 bases from J; bases unmatched to any gene: 10. CDR3: CASKMTGLGEKLFF. CDR3 sequence (DNA): TGTGCCAGCAAGATGACAGGGTTAGGCGAAAAACTGTTTTTT.

This rearrangement joins TRBV5-6 to TRBJ2-7; no clear D. Trimming pared 1 base from V and 0 bases from J, leaving 2 bases between. Looked up from germline, CDR1 is SGHDT and CDR2 is YYEEEE. The CDR3 runs to 12 residues. CDR3 nucleotides: TGTGCCAGCAGCTTGCGCTCCTACGAGCAGTACTTC. Amino acids: CASSLRSYEQYF.

The J gene is TRBJ2-1, the V gene TRBV4-2, with 9 bases identical to TRBD2. Germline V CDR1 and CDR2: LGHNA, YNFKEQ. Losses at the gene ends were 4 bases for V and 4 bases for J; bases not matched to a gene: 8. This CDR3 has 16 amino acids. The CDR3 loop reads CASSPRGGGAYNEQFF. As DNA, the CDR3 is TGTGCCAGCAGCCCACGAGGCGGGGGGGCGTACAATGAGCAGTTCTTC.

The rearrangement joins TRBV5-1 to TRBJ2-7; TRBD1 aligns across 7 bases. Germline CDR1 and CDR2: SGHRS and YFSETQ. The CDR3 contains 15 residues. After removal of 3 bases from V and 1 base from J, the junction contained 7 bases not matched to a gene. The CDR3 loop reads CASSSTGSPSYEQYF. The CDR3, as DNA: TGCGCCAGCAGCTCGACAGGGAGTCCTTCCTACGAGCAGTACTTC.

This clone was detected only once. The rearrangement links TRBV15 to TRBJ2-1; possible D gene TRBD2, 5 bases. Germline V gives CDR1 LNHNV, CDR2 YYDKDF (reference sequence). The CDR3 consists of 13 residues. V dropped 4 bases and J dropped 7 bases, with 11 bases sitting between them. This CDR3 reads CATSNIEGNEQFF. The CDR3 DNA follows: TGTGCCACCAGCAATATCGAGGGTAATGAGCAGTTCTTC.

The chain couples TRBV5-1 to TRBJ1-4, with a tentative D call TRBD1 (6 bases). CDR3 size: 14 residues. The germline V gene encodes CDR1 SGHRS and CDR2 YFSETQ. Trimming stripped 0 bases from V and 7 bases from J, with 10 bases between. The CDR3 here is CASSLDPGAEKLFF. As DNA, the CDR3 is TGCGCCAGCAGCTTGGATCCAGGGGCTGAAAAACTGTTTTTT. Together with reference TRBV5-1 and TRBJ1-4, the CDR3 gives the full variable domain: KAGVTQTPRYLIKTRGQQVTLSCSPISGHRSVSWYQQTPGQGLQFLFEYFSETQRNKGNFPGRFSGRQFSNSRSEMNVSTLELGDSALYLCASSLDPGAEKLFFGSGTQLSVL.

J is TRBJ2-7 and V is TRBV5-1; 10 nucleotides line up with TRBD1. V dropped 3 bases and J dropped 4; count of bases not matched to a gene: 13. This CDR3 region has 17 residues. Germline-derived CDR1 and CDR2 are SGHRS and YFSETQ. The CDR3 DNA reads TGCGCCAGCAGCTCGGGACAGGGGATTGCCTATACTTACGAGCAGTACTTC. Amino acid sequence: CASSSGQGIAYTYEQYF.

J is TRBJ2-5 and V is TRBV7-2, with 14 nucleotides matching TRBD2. Germline-derived CDR1 and CDR2 are SGHTA and FQGNSA. The CDR3 runs to 18 residues. V gave up 5 bases and J gave up 0 bases; unmatched junction bases: 8. This CDR3 is CASSPRGLAGAYQETQYF. CDR3 coding DNA: TGTGCCAGCAGCCCCCGGGGACTAGCGGGGGCCTACCAAGAGACCCAGTACTTC.

This chain links TRBV5-6 with TRBJ2-7; 8 bases agree with TRBD1. Looked up from germline, CDR1 is SGHDT and CDR2 is YYEEEE. The trim removed 0 bases at V and 3 bases at J, leaving 2 bases unmatched. This CDR3 has 14 residues. The CDR3 here is CASSLGGQGYEQYF. The CDR3, as DNA: TGTGCCAGCAGCTTGGGAGGACAGGGCTACGAGCAGTACTTC.

The J gene is TRBJ1-5, the V gene TRBV25-1; no reliable D call. The germline V gene encodes CDR1 MGHDK and CDR2 SYGVNS. Between the trimmed V and J ends, which lost 2 bases and 3 bases, there was a span of 5 bases. The CDR3 loop spans 13 amino acids. The CDR3 region has the DNA TGTGCCAGCAGTGAACACTCCAATCAGCCCCAGCATTTT. This translates into CASSEHSNQPQHF.

The rearrangement uses TRBV27 and TRBJ2-5, with TRBD1 as a possible D gene (5 bases). This CDR3 comprises 13 residues. Germline V gene lookup returns CDR1 MNHEY and CDR2 SMNVEV (reference sequence). V was cut by 2 bases and J by 2 bases, with 6 bases left in between. The CDR3 sequence is CASSLQGQETQYF. DNA of the CDR3: TGTGCCAGCAGTTTACAGGGTCAAGAGACCCAGTACTTC.

The rearrangement uses TRBV7-6 and TRBJ1-1; D may be TRBD1 (6 bases). Trimming left V 2 bases short and J 0 bases short, with 10 bases between. The CDR3 length is 15 residues. Germline loops: CDR1 SGHVS, CDR2 FNYEAQ. The CDR3 spells CASSLSGGLNTEAFF. In DNA form, the CDR3 reads TGTGCCAGCAGCTTAAGCGGGGGGCTGAACACTGAAGCTTTCTTT.

This chain joins TRBV28 and TRBJ1-1; no reliable D call. The CDR3 is 12 amino acids. Trimming removed 3 bases at V and 4 bases at J, with 6 bases between. Looked up from germline, CDR1 is MDHEN and CDR2 is SYDVKM. The CDR3 reads CASSLLITEAFF. CDR3 DNA sequence: TGTGCCAGCAGTTTGTTAATCACTGAAGCTTTCTTT. Full variable domain (rest looked up from reference TRBV28 and TRBJ1-1): DVKVTQSSRYLVKRTGEKVFLECVQDMDHENMFWYRQDPGLGLRLIYFSYDVKMKEKGDIPEGYSVSREKKERFSLILESASTNQTSMYLCASSLLITEAFFGQGTRLTVV.